Listed below are T cell receptor beta chains from one sample, sequenced in a study of OX40 agonist ivuxolimab in advanced cancers. The data were produced by immunoSEQ multiplex PCR, yet TCRdb's version contains in-frame clones alone and is incomplete. The sample lists 15,000 to 20,000 clones, about 60% occurring once. Material: CD4+ or CD8+ T cells sorted from blood, obtained in a trial of the OX40 agonist ivuxolimab. Every receptor here comes from an adult with an advanced solid tumor such as melanoma, head and neck, liver or kidney cancer. Each CDR3 is given with its conserved first and last residue. D genes are given only for firm matches. Not every row has a clone size; where given, it reads once, few, many or a size class.

size: medium-sized; V: TRBV10-3; J: TRBJ1-1; D: NA; DNA: TGTGCCATCAGTAGTAGGTCGGGGGGCACTGAAGCTTTCTTT; CDR3: CAISSRSGGTEAFF
size: NA; V: TRBV29-1; J: TRBJ2-1; D: NA; DNA: TGCAGCGTTGCCTGGACAGAAAATGAGCAGTTCTTC; CDR3: CSVAWTENEQFF
size: few; V: TRBV1; J: TRBJ2-7; D: NA; DNA: TGCACCAGCAGCCATCGGTGTCCTCTCTCCTACGAGCAGTACTTC; CDR3: CTSSHRCPLSYEQYF
size: few; V: TRBV6-5; J: TRBJ2-7; D: NA; DNA: TGTGCCAGCAGTTACTGGCAGGGGGGCTCCTACGAGCAGTACTTC; CDR3: CASSYWQGGSYEQYF
size: NA; V: TRBV14; J: TRBJ2-1; D: NA; DNA: TGTGCCAGCAGCCAGGACTACTCTGGGACCAGCAACAATGAGCAGTTCTTC; CDR3: CASSQDYSGTSNNEQFF
size: medium-sized; V: TRBV7-9; J: TRBJ2-3; D: TRBD1; DNA: TGTGCCAGCAGGCAGGGGGCGACAGATACGCAGTATTTT; CDR3: CASRQGATDTQYF
size: medium-sized; V: TRBV5-1; J: TRBJ1-1; D: NA; DNA: TGCGCCAGCAGCTCTGGGTACACTGAAGCTTTCTTT; CDR3: CASSSGYTEAFF
size: NA; V: TRBV6-1; J: TRBJ1-5; D: NA; DNA: TGTGCCAGCAGTGAATTTCTTCAGCCCCAGCATTTT; CDR3: CASSEFLQPQHF
size: NA; V: TRBV30; J: TRBJ2-3; D: NA; DNA: TGTGCCTGGAGTGAGATTCAGGATACGCAGTATTTT; CDR3: CAWSEIQDTQYF
size: NA; V: TRBV5-4; J: TRBJ2-7; D: TRBD1; DNA: TGTGCCAGCAGTACAACCGGGACAGGGGACTACGAGCAGTACTTC; CDR3: CASSTTGTGDYEQYF
size: NA; V: TRBV28; J: TRBJ2-1; D: TRBD2; DNA: TGTGCCAGCAGTTCCTCCTACGGGGGTCCGGGACTAGCTCAAATGAATGAGCAGTTCTTC; CDR3: CASSSSYGGPGLAQMNEQFF